This record concerns one T cell receptor (beta chain) sequence. This sample is part of a study of human T cells and chemical hapten exposure. In the library, unique molecular identifiers were attached to individual cDNA molecules. Each CDR3 protein gets one entry after TCRdb re-called the reads with MiXCR. Of 200 to 300 distinct CDR3 sequences listed, over 45% are singletons. The CDR3 consists of 12 residues. Trimming took 9 bases from V and 5 from J, leaving 12 bases between them. The authors' total RNA extraction used unfractionated whole blood. The chain uses TRBV12-3 or TRBV12-4 and TRBJ2-3, with D tentatively TRBD2 (6 bases). The clonotype originates from a human donor who had alopecia or was a healthy volunteer (not recorded which). Some clones in this sample may be carry-over from other donors' samples. This table probably holds off-target reads from a library built for another chain. Sequenced: whole blood. The CDR3 coding sequence is TGTGCCAGTGGAGGGCAGGGAGATACGCAGTATTTT. It translates to CASGGQGDTQYF.